Presented here are 6 T cell receptor beta chains from one specimen sequenced in a study of T-cell reconstitution after alpha-beta-depleted transplantation in children. The authors prepared the TCRbeta library with unique molecular identifiers. TCRdb re-called the PCR reads with MiXCR, one entry per CDR3 protein. The sample holds roughly 420,000 distinct CDR3 sequences; about 17% are singletons and the top ten take 25% to 30%. The sample here was PBMCs, mostly from graft donor cells, taken 360 days after TCRalphabeta/CD19-depleted stem cell transplant. The receptors originated from a boy in the first two years of life who had a stem cell transplant for Wiskott-Aldrich syndrome, so the T cells may come from the graft donor.

The rearrangement uses TRBV10-3 and TRBJ2-7; 9 bases align to TRBD1. CDR1 and CDR2 (germline): ENHRY, SYGVKD. The CDR3 consists of 15 residues. V was clipped by 5 bases and J by 3 bases; unmatched bases: 8. As DNA, the CDR3 is TGTGCCATCAGTTTAAAGGACAGGGGAGGCTACGAGCAGTACTTC. This encodes CAISLKDRGGYEQYF.

The table lists this clonotype with many counts. V and J are TRBV6-5 and TRBJ1-1, with 8 bases lining up with TRBD1. Per the germline V gene, CDR1 is MNHEY and CDR2 is SVGAGI. V was pared by 7 bases and J by 1 base, with 5 bases of the junction left unmatched. The CDR3 covers 14 residues. The CDR3 region has the DNA TGTGCCAGCAAATCAGACAGGGGGAACACTGAAGCTTTCTTT. This translates into CASKSDRGNTEAFF.

This clonotype was seen ten or more times. The rearrangement uses TRBV29-1 and TRBJ2-7, with D possibly being TRBD1 (6 bases). Germline assignment: CDR1 SQVTM and CDR2 ANQGSEA. V was clipped by 4 bases and J by 2 bases, with 15 bases between them. This CDR3 spans 14 amino acids. The CDR3 nucleotides read TGCAGCGTTGGGACAGTGAAAGCCACCTACGAGCAGTACTTC. Encoded protein: CSVGTVKATYEQYF.

This clonotype was observed many times. The genes are TRBV4-3 and TRBJ2-7; 12 bases fit TRBD2. Trimming cost V 3 bases and J 3 bases; bases outside gene matches: 3. Germline V gives CDR1 LGHNA, CDR2 YSLEER. The CDR3 totals 15 residues. The CDR3 spells CASSHETSGSYEQYF. DNA for the CDR3: TGCGCCAGCAGCCATGAGACTAGCGGGAGCTACGAGCAGTACTTC.

This clonotype appeared a few times. This chain joins TRBV7-2 and TRBJ2-3, with 8 nucleotides matching TRBD2. The V gene end was trimmed by 3 bases and the J gene end by 3 bases; junction bases not matched to a gene: 8. The CDR3 spans 16 residues. Per the germline V gene, CDR1 is SGHTA and CDR2 is FQGNSA. The CDR3 sequence is CASSFSLAGATDTQYF. CDR3 DNA: TGTGCCAGCAGCTTCAGCCTAGCGGGTGCGACAGATACGCAGTATTTT. Drawing the rest from reference TRBV7-2 and TRBJ2-3, the complete variable domain is GAGVSQSPSNKVTEKGKDVELRCDPISGHTALYWYRQSLGQGLEFLIYFQGNSAPDKSGLPSDRFSAERTGGSVSTLTIQRTQQEDSAVYLCASSFSLAGATDTQYFGPGTRLTVL.

V usage is TRBV5-6 and J usage is TRBJ2-5, with TRBD1 as a possible D gene (5 bases). Trimming took 1 base from V and 5 from J, leaving 9 bases between them. CDR1 is SGHDT, CDR2 YYEEEE, per germline. This CDR3 region has 13 residues. The CDR3 is CASSLNRWETQYF. The CDR3 DNA reads as TGTGCCAGCAGCTTGAACAGGTGGGAGACCCAGTACTTC.